These 13 T cell receptor beta chains were all obtained from the same sample, sequenced in a study of shared clonotypes between healthy human individuals (dated by TCRdb to between 2020 and 2021). CD8 naive samples consisted of CD45RO-negative cells that were positively selected for CCR7, yielding a CD45RA+CCR7+ population without TemRA cells. Libraries were built with the immunoSEQ multiplex PCR assay. TCRdb took over this immuneACCESS table, retaining in-frame rearrangements with V and J assigned. Such tables are incomplete; in checked studies, under half of the missing clones stem from an unresolved V gene, and the remainder is unexplained. The sample table contains some 2 million clones; only one count was recorded for less than 95% of them. The leading ten clones occupy about 1.1% of the sample. Input material: naive CD8+ T cells sorted from blood. The cell subset or site label here, explained by the study, means: CD45RA+CCR7+. These receptors originate from a man aged 18 to 29 in good health.

This clone was counted once. V gene TRBV9 combines with J gene TRBJ2-2; D might be TRBD1 (5 bases). The CDR3 extends over 14 amino acids. Germline CDR1 is SGDLS and CDR2 is YYNGEE. Between the trimmed V and J ends, which lost 3 bases and 6 bases, there was a span of 12 bases. CDR3 region: CASSDPRDSGELFF. The DNA for the CDR3 is TGTGCCAGCAGCGACCCCAGGGATTCCGGGGAGCTGTTTTTT.

The chain joins TRBV7-9 to TRBJ2-5; 9 bases match TRBD1. The V segment lost 1 base and the J segment 3 bases; nucleotides outside the gene matches: 3. The CDR3 has 15 amino acids. The germline CDR1 and CDR2 sequences are SEHNR and FQNEAQ (reference sequence). The CDR3 bases are TGTGCCAGCAGCTTAGTGACAGGGGGGGAAGAGACCCAGTACTTC. This codes for CASSLVTGGEETQYF.

The V and J genes are TRBV27 and TRBJ2-7; TRBD1 is a possible D gene (6 bases). The CDR3 runs 15 residues. The V and J ends lost 0 bases and 7 bases respectively, with 16 bases between them. Germline CDR1 reads MNHEY; CDR2 reads SMNVEV (reference sequence). The CDR3 is CASSLSGEGDWEQYF. The DNA for the CDR3 is TGTGCCAGCAGTTTATCGGGCGAGGGGGATTGGGAGCAGTACTTC.

The chain carries TRBV28 and TRBJ2-5; TRBD1 is a possible D gene (6 bases). V lost 5 bases, J lost 3 bases, and 22 bases lay in between. Germline V lookup: CDR1 MDHEN, CDR2 SYDVKM. CDR3 size: 17 residues. Here the CDR3 reads CASSPAEKQGSKETQYF. The DNA of the CDR3 is TGTGCCAGCAGTCCCGCCGAAAAACAGGGTTCGAAAGAGACCCAGTACTTC. The complete variable domain, with remaining parts taken from reference TRBV28 and TRBJ2-5, reads DVKVTQSSRYLVKRTGEKVFLECVQDMDHENMFWYRQDPGLGLRLIYFSYDVKMKEKGDIPEGYSVSREKKERFSLILESASTNQTSMYLCASSPAEKQGSKETQYFGPGTRLLVL.

The chain joins TRBV5-1 to TRBJ2-4; no definite D call. The CDR3 extends over 14 amino acids. CDR1 is SGHRS and CDR2 is YFSETQ in the germline V gene. Trimming removed 0 bases at V and 1 base at J, with 5 bases between. The CDR3: CASSLAEAKNIQYF. The DNA for the CDR3 is TGCGCCAGCAGCTTGGCAGAGGCCAAAAACATTCAGTACTTC.

The chain recombines TRBV27 with TRBJ1-6, with a weak D call TRBD1 (6 bases). Germline loops: CDR1 MNHEY, CDR2 SMNVEV (reference sequence). There are 11 residues in the CDR3. V lost 3 bases, J lost 15 bases, and 9 bases lay in between. CDR3 in amino acids: CASSFGGFLHF. CDR3 nucleotides: TGTGCCAGCAGTTTCGGGGGCTTCCTCCACTTT.

V usage is TRBV10-2 and J usage is TRBJ1-6; 8 nucleotides agree with TRBD1. Losses at the gene ends were 3 bases for V and 9 bases for J; bases not matched to a gene: 4. CDR3 length: 14 residues. Germline assignment: CDR1 WSHSY and CDR2 SAAADI. The CDR3 sequence is CASSDRDRLSPLHF. The CDR3 DNA follows: TGCGCCAGCAGTGACCGGGACAGGCTTTCACCCCTCCACTTT.

The chain employs TRBV27 and TRBJ2-2; D unresolved. The CDR3 is 13 amino acids. CDR1 and CDR2 (germline): MNHEY, SMNVEV (reference sequence). Trimming shortened V by 6 bases and J by 2 bases, and 7 bases separated the two germline ends. CDR3 DNA sequence: TGTGCCAGCAGGTCAACTAACACCGGGGAGCTGTTTTTT. Its translation is CASRSTNTGELFF.

The chain joins TRBV30 to TRBJ2-7; D remains ambiguous. The CDR3 totals 13 residues. Looked up from germline, CDR1 is GTSNPN and CDR2 is SVGIG (reference sequence). With 0 bases removed from V and 1 base from J, the gap between germline ends came to 7 bases. The CDR3 DNA reads as TGTGCCTGGAGTGTTATCAGATCCTACGAGCAGTACTTC. The encoded protein is CAWSVIRSYEQYF.

This chain uses TRBV11-2 with TRBJ2-7; the D gene could be TRBD1 or TRBD2 (5 bases each). Deletions cut 5 bases from V and 1 base from J, with 12 bases between. Germline-derived CDR1 and CDR2 are SGHAT and FQNNGV. The CDR3 has 14 residues. Here the CDR3 reads CASSPAWGSYEQYF. CDR3 nucleotide sequence: TGTGCCAGCAGCCCAGCATGGGGGTCCTACGAGCAGTACTTC.

This sequence joins TRBV5-1 and TRBJ2-7, with D possibly being TRBD1 or TRBD2 (5 bases each). Trimming left V 0 bases short and J 7 bases short, with 14 bases between. Germline V gene sequence: CDR1 SGHRS, CDR2 YFSETQ. This CDR3 is built from 14 residues. The CDR3 reads CASSLGQGVREQYF. The DNA of the CDR3 is TGCGCCAGCAGCTTGGGGCAGGGAGTCAGAGAGCAGTACTTC. Full variable domain (rest looked up from reference TRBV5-1 and TRBJ2-7): KAGVTQTPRYLIKTRGQQVTLSCSPISGHRSVSWYQQTPGQGLQFLFEYFSETQRNKGNFPGRFSGRQFSNSRSEMNVSTLELGDSALYLCASSLGQGVREQYFGPGTRLTVT.

This sequence joins TRBV5-8 and TRBJ2-3; 8 positions match TRBD2. V was clipped by 2 bases and J by 2 bases; unmatched bases: 4. Germline values: CDR1 SGHTS, CDR2 YDEGEE. CDR3 size: 15 residues. The chain's CDR3 is CASSFDSGATDTQYF. The CDR3 DNA reads as TGTGCCAGCAGCTTTGATAGCGGGGCCACAGATACGCAGTATTTT.

This clone was seen a handful of times. CDR3 in amino acids: CASSLGNGNEKLFF. Written as DNA, the CDR3 is TGCGCCAGCAGCTTAGGGAATGGTAATGAAAAACTGTTTTTT. The chain joins TRBV5-1 to TRBJ1-4, with D unclear. Germline V gene data show CDR1 as SGHRS and CDR2 as YFSETQ. The CDR3 loop spans 14 amino acids. Trimming took 2 bases from V and 4 from J, leaving 9 bases between them.